A single sample is the source of the 21 T cell receptor beta chains below, sequenced in a study of cytomegalovirus exposure and HLA in healthy donors. Researchers ran the PCR with 60 Vbeta and 13 Jbeta primers. Assay: immunoSEQ multiplex PCR; the TCRdb copy retains only in-frame clones and omits some. The sample lists 100,000 to 150,000 clones; 70% to 80% were seen once. Sequencing was performed on PBMCs. These receptors originate from an older woman in good health and CMV-seropositive.

This clone was observed a handful of times. The rearrangement joins TRBV7-2 to TRBJ1-1; D gene unclear. The CDR3 length is 16 residues. Per the germline V gene, CDR1 is SGHTA and CDR2 is FQGNSA. Trimming pared 3 bases from V and 5 bases from J, leaving 19 bases between. CDR3 DNA: TGTGCCAGCAGCTTTGGCCCTCTTACGCGAGGGACTGAAGCTTTCTTT. Encoded protein: CASSFGPLTRGTEAFF. Looking up the rest from reference TRBV7-2 and TRBJ1-1 gives the full variable domain: GAGVSQSPSNKVTEKGKDVELRCDPISGHTALYWYRQSLGQGLEFLIYFQGNSAPDKSGLPSDRFSAERTGGSVSTLTIQRTQQEDSAVYLCASSFGPLTRGTEAFFGQGTRLTVV.

V usage is TRBV7-8 and J usage is TRBJ1-5, with a weak D call TRBD1 (5 bases). This CDR3 contains 14 residues. Germline V gives CDR1 SGHVS, CDR2 FQNEAQ. V gave up 4 bases and J gave up 3 bases, with 10 bases separating them. The CDR3 protein is CASSSGTFNQPQHF. CDR3 sequence (DNA): TGTGCCAGCAGCTCAGGGACTTTCAATCAGCCCCAGCATTTT.

The chain employs TRBV19 and TRBJ1-6; D is uncertain. Deletions cut 6 bases from V and 0 bases from J, with 9 bases between. CDR3 length equals 15 residues. Germline V lookup: CDR1 LNHDA, CDR2 SQIVND (reference sequence). The CDR3 DNA follows: TGTGCCAGTAGGGACTCGAGCTCCTATAATTCACCCCTCCACTTT. It specifies CASRDSSSYNSPLHF.

The rearrangement joins TRBV18 to TRBJ1-4, with 7 positions matching TRBD1. With 5 bases clipped from V and 7 bases from J, the junction kept 7 bases outside the gene matches. The CDR3 extends over 14 amino acids. In germline, CDR1 is KGHSH, CDR2 LQKENI. This chain's CDR3 is CASSSQGGTEKLFF. The CDR3 bases are TGTGCCAGCTCATCCCAGGGGGGTACTGAAAAACTGTTTTTT.

The sample holds a few counts of this clone. This sequence joins TRBV6-1 and TRBJ1-5; D remains unclear. The CDR3 sequence is 14 residues long. Germline lookup yields CDR1 MNHNS and CDR2 SASEGT. V gave up 4 bases and J gave up 0 bases, with 7 bases separating them. The CDR3 region is CASSGVDSNQPQHF. The DNA for the CDR3 is TGTGCCAGCAGTGGAGTAGATAGCAATCAGCCCCAGCATTTT.

This clone showed up just once. The chain recombines TRBV27 with TRBJ1-2, with 8 nucleotides matching TRBD1. Per the germline V gene, CDR1 is MNHEY and CDR2 is SMNVEV (reference sequence). With 5 bases clipped from V and 8 bases from J, the junction kept 10 bases outside the gene matches. The CDR3 contains 14 residues. CDR3 region: CASSPFDRGEGYTF. CDR3 DNA sequence: TGTGCCAGCAGTCCCTTCGACAGGGGAGAGGGCTACACCTTC.

The chain carries TRBV9 and TRBJ2-3, with 9 bases fitting TRBD2. Trimming took 0 bases from V and 5 from J; bases not matched to a gene: 7. The CDR3 is made up of 16 amino acids. CDR1 SGDLS and CDR2 YYNGEE come from the germline V gene. Here the CDR3 reads CASSVVRRGGLDTQYF. The CDR3 nucleotides are TGTGCCAGCAGCGTAGTCAGGCGGGGGGGCCTAGATACGCAGTATTTT.

V gene TRBV9 combines with J gene TRBJ2-2; D is possibly TRBD1 (5 bases). The CDR3 has 16 amino acids. Germline values: CDR1 SGDLS, CDR2 YYNGEE. V gave up 6 bases and J gave up 3 bases, with 18 bases separating them. CDR3 amino acids: CASTSTPGQYTGELFF. For the CDR3, the DNA is TGTGCCAGCACCAGTACCCCAGGGCAGTACACCGGGGAGCTGTTTTTT.

The J gene is TRBJ1-6, the V gene TRBV25-1; 7 bases are a match to TRBD1. The V gene's germline CDR1 is MGHDK and CDR2 SYGVNS. J gave up 9 bases and V 5 bases, and 10 bases lay outside the gene matches. This CDR3 is built from 15 residues. In DNA, the CDR3 is TGTGCCAGCAGTCTCGTAGGGGGCGCCGGTTCACCCCTCCACTTT. Protein product: CASSLVGGAGSPLHF.

The chain uses TRBV11-2 and TRBJ2-1, with TRBD2 matching over 10 bases. Trimming took 6 bases from V and 3 from J; bases not matched to a gene: 5. The CDR3 covers 15 residues. CDR1 SGHAT and CDR2 FQNNGV come from the germline V gene. The CDR3 DNA reads TGTGCCAGCAGACCGAGCGGGGGGGGCTACAATGAGCAGTTCTTC. Translating it yields CASRPSGGGYNEQFF.

The J gene is TRBJ2-1, the V gene TRBV7-9; 9 bases agree with TRBD2. Germline CDR1 SEHNR, CDR2 FQNEAQ (reference sequence). V was clipped by 1 base and J by 4 bases; unmatched bases: 2. The CDR3 sequence is 15 residues long. The CDR3 is CASSLGLADYNEQFF. CDR3 DNA: TGTGCCAGCAGCTTAGGACTAGCGGATTACAATGAGCAGTTCTTC.

This chain connects TRBV5-4 to TRBJ2-2; TRBD1 matches 9 bases. J lost 1 base, V lost 6 bases, and 7 bases had no gene match. Germline V lookup: CDR1 SGHNT, CDR2 YYREEE (reference sequence). CDR3 length: 16 amino acids. CDR3 in amino acids: CASKIGGQGNTGELFF. The CDR3 DNA sequence: TGTGCCAGCAAGATAGGGGGACAGGGGAACACCGGGGAGCTGTTTTTT.

The chain couples TRBV1 to TRBJ2-5; the table's TRBD2 call for D was not verified on the DNA. TRBV1 is a pseudogene segment. The CDR3 is 14 amino acids. CDR3 loop: CTSSQDRLAETQYF. CDR3 bases: TGCACCAGCAGCCAAGATAGGCTAGCCGAGACCCAGTACTTC.

J is TRBJ2-5 and V is TRBV2; D is uncertain. V gave up 7 bases and J gave up 5 bases, with 8 bases separating them. CDR1 is SNHLY and CDR2 is FYNNEI in the germline V gene. The CDR3 is 11 amino acids. The CDR3 region is CASNLQETQYF. The CDR3 DNA reads as TGTGCCAGCAACCTTCAGGAGACCCAGTACTTC. The variable domain in full, with the rest retrieved from reference TRBV2 and TRBJ2-5, is EPEVTQTPSHQVTQMGQEVILRCVPISNHLYFYWYRQILGQKVEFLVSFYNNEISEKSEIFDDQFSVERPDGSNFTLKIRSTKLEDSAMYFCASNLQETQYFGPGTRLLVL.

The V call is TRBV6-5, the J call TRBJ1-5; D is uncertain. Germline values: CDR1 MNHEY, CDR2 SVGAGI. Trimming cost V 6 bases and J 9 bases, with 21 bases left between them. The CDR3 runs 15 residues. The CDR3 DNA reads TGTGCCAGCAGGCCCCGGGGTCCCGCCCGTCCGCCCCAGCATTTT. It yields the protein CASRPRGPARPPQHF.

V and J are TRBV7-3 and TRBJ2-3, with 10 positions matching TRBD2. With V trimmed by 5 bases and J by 2 bases, 4 bases remained unmatched. CDR3 length: 15 residues. The germline gives CDR1 SGHTA, CDR2 FQGTGA. In nucleotides, the CDR3 is TGTGCCAGCAGCCTGACTAGCGGGCCCACAGATACGCAGTATTTT. Its protein is CASSLTSGPTDTQYF.

This chain uses TRBV5-1 with TRBJ1-2; 7 bases map to TRBD1. Germline-derived CDR1 and CDR2 are SGHRS and YFSETQ. Unmatched junction bases numbered 5, after V lost 1 base and J lost 2 bases. The CDR3 has 15 residues. CDR3 loop: CASSLTGVTNYGYTF. CDR3 bases: TGCGCCAGCAGCTTGACAGGGGTGACGAACTATGGCTACACCTTC.

This sequence joins TRBV29-1 and TRBJ1-4, with a possible D match to TRBD1 (5 bases). Per the germline V gene, CDR1 is SQVTM and CDR2 is ANQGSEA. Trimming took off 6 bases at V and 8 bases at J, with 19 bases between the two ends. The CDR3 has 14 amino acids. In nucleotides, the CDR3 is TGCAGCGTGGGGATGGGGCCAGGAATAGAAAAACTGTTTTTT. Protein sequence: CSVGMGPGIEKLFF.

The V call is TRBV10-3, the J call TRBJ2-1; perhaps TRBD1 as D (5 bases). The length of the CDR3 is 15 residues. In germline, CDR1 is ENHRY, CDR2 SYGVKD. V lost 5 bases and J lost 1, with 12 bases in between. The CDR3 is CAISSGIGSYNEQFF. The CDR3 DNA reads as TGTGCCATCAGTTCAGGGATAGGATCCTACAATGAGCAGTTCTTC.

This sequence joins TRBV9 and TRBJ2-2; 7 bases are shared with TRBD2. The germline V gene encodes CDR1 SGDLS and CDR2 YYNGEE. The length of the CDR3 is 14 residues. Trimming cost V 0 bases and J 7 bases; bases outside gene matches: 3. This chain's CDR3 is CASSVGGEGGELFF. CDR3 DNA sequence: TGTGCCAGCAGCGTAGGAGGGGAGGGCGGGGAGCTGTTTTTT.

V usage is TRBV7-3 and J usage is TRBJ2-3, with 16 positions matching TRBD2. The CDR3 spans 17 residues. The V segment lost 4 bases and the J segment 4 bases; nucleotides outside the gene matches: 5. CDR1 SGHTA and CDR2 FQGTGA come from the germline V gene. This chain's CDR3 is CASSSGLAGGLADTQYF. DNA of the CDR3: TGTGCCAGCAGCTCGGGACTAGCGGGGGGGCTGGCAGATACGCAGTATTTT.